The source of this T cell receptor (beta chain) is a study of cytomegalovirus exposure and HLA in healthy donors. Regarding the study as a whole: Further analysis, carried out later, found HLA-associated TCR beta chains more clonally expanded than equally common other chains.

About this clone: No antigen is known for it.

The CDR3 runs 15 residues. In germline, CDR1 is LNHDA, CDR2 SQIVND (reference sequence). V lost 4 bases and J 0 bases, leaving 9 bases between the germline ends. The PCR had 60 Vbeta and 13 Jbeta primers. Generated by immunoSEQ multiplex PCR, the TCRdb table keeps only in-frame clones and is missing some. This table lists 65,000 to 95,000 clones. The sequenced sample consisted of PBMCs. The chain carries TRBV19 and TRBJ2-2; weak D call: TRBD1 (6 bases). The clonotype originates from an older woman in good health and CMV-seronegative. The DNA for the CDR3 is TGTGCCAGTAGTACTAGGACAGCGAACACCGGGGAGCTGTTTTTT. It encodes CASSTRTANTGELFF. The full variable domain, in which reference TRBV19 and TRBJ2-2 provide the parts outside the CDR3, is DGGITQSPKYLFRKEGQNVTLSCEQNLNHDAMYWYRQDPGQGLRLIYYSQIVNDFQKGDIAEGYSVSREKKESFPLTVTSAQKNPTAFYLCASSTRTANTGELFFGEGSRLTVL.